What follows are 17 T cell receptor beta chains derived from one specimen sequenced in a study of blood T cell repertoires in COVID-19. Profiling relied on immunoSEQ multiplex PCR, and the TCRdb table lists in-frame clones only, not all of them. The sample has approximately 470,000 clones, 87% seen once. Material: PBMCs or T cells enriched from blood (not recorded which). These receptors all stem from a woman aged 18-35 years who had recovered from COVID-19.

The CDR3 reads CASKAGGTDTQYF. CDR3 nucleotides: TGCGCCAGCAAGGCGGGGGGCACAGATACGCAGTATTTT. The chain couples TRBV5-1 to TRBJ2-3; TRBD2 matches 7 bases. The CDR3 is made up of 13 amino acids. Per germline, CDR1 SGHRS and CDR2 YFSETQ. Losses at the gene ends were 6 bases for V and 1 base for J; bases not matched to a gene: 2.

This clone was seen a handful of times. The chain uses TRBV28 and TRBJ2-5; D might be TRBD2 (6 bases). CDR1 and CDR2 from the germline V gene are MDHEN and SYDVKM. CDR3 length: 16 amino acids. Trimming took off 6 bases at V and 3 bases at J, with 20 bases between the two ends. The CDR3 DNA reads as TGTGCCAGCAGCTCCCGGAGGGACGCGTTAGAAGAGACCCAGTACTTC. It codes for CASSSRRDALEETQYF.

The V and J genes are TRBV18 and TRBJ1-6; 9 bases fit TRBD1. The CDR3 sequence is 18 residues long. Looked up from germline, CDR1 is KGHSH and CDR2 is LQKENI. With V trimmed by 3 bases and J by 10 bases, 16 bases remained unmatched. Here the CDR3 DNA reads TGTGCCAGCTCACCTATCAAATTCGGACAGGGGCTACAATCACCCCTCCACTTT. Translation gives CASSPIKFGQGLQSPLHF.

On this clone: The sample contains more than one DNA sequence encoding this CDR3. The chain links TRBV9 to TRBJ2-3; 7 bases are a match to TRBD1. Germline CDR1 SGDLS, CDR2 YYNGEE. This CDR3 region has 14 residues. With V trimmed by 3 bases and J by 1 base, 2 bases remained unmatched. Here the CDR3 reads CASSGGTGTDTQYF. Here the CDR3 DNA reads TGTGCCAGCAGCGGTGGGACAGGCACAGATACGCAGTATTTT.

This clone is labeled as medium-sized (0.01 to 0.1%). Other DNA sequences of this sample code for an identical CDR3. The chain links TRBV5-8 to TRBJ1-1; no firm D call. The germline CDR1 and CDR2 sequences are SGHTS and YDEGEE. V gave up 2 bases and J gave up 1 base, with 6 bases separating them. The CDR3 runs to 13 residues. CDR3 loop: CASSFPQNTEAFF. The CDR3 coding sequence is TGTGCCAGCAGCTTCCCACAGAACACTGAAGCTTTCTTT.

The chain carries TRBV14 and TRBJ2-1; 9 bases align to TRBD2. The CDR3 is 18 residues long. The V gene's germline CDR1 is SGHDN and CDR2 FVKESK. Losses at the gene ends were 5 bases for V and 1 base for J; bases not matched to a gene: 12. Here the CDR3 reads CASSNPGERGVSYNEQFF. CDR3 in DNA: TGTGCCAGCAGCAACCCGGGAGAGCGGGGGGTTTCCTACAATGAGCAGTTCTTC.

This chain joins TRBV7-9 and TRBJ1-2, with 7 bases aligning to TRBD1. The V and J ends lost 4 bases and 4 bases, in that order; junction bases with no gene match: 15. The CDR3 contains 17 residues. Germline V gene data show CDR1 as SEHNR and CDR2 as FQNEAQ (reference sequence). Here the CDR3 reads CASSSPLEGKGAYGYTF. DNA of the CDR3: TGTGCCAGCAGCTCCCCCCTAGAAGGCAAGGGGGCCTATGGCTACACCTTC. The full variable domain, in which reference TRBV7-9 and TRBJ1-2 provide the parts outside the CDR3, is DTGVSQNPRHKITKRGQNVTFRCDPISEHNRLYWYRQTLGQGPEFLTYFQNEAQLEKSRLLSDRFSAERPKGSFSTLEIQRTEQGDSAMYLCASSSPLEGKGAYGYTFGSGTRLTVV.

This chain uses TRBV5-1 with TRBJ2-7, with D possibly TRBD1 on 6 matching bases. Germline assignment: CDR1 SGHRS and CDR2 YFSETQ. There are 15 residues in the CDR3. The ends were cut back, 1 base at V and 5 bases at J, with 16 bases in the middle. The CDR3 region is CASSLIAGGSDEQYF. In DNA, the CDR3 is TGCGCCAGCAGCTTGATCGCTGGGGGCTCGGACGAGCAGTACTTC. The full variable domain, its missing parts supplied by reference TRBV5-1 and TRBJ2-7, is KAGVTQTPRYLIKTRGQQVTLSCSPISGHRSVSWYQQTPGQGLQFLFEYFSETQRNKGNFPGRFSGRQFSNSRSEMNVSTLELGDSALYLCASSLIAGGSDEQYFGPGTRLTVT.

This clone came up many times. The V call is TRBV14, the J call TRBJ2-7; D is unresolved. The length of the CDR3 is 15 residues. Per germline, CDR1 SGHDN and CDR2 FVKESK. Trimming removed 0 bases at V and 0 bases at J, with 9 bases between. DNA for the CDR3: TGTGCCAGCAGCCAAGACTGGGCATTCTCCTACGAGCAGTACTTC. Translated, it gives CASSQDWAFSYEQYF.

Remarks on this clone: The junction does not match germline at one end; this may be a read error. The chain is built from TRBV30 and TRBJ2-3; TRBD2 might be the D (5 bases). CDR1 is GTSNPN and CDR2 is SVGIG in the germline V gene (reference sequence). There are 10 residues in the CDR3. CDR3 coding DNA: TGTGCCTGGAGTTATAGGGAGATTAATTTT. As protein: CAWSYREINF.

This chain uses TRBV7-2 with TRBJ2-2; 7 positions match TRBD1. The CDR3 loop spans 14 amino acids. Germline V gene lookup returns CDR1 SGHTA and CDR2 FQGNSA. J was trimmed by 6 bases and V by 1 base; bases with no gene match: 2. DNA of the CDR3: TGTGCCAGCAGCTTAGGACAGGGTGCCGGGGAGCTGTTTTTT. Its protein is CASSLGQGAGELFF.

The CDR3 nucleotides read TGTGCCAGCAGCTTCGCCCCGCAAGCGGGCTACACCTTC. Its protein product is CASSFAPQAGYTF. The gene calls are TRBV11-2 and TRBJ1-2; the D is unclear. This CDR3 has 13 amino acids. Trimming pared 3 bases from V and 8 bases from J, leaving 13 bases between. Germline V gives CDR1 SGHAT, CDR2 FQNNGV.

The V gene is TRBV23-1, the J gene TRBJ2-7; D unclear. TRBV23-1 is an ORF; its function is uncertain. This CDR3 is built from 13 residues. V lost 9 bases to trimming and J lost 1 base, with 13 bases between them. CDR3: CARPKIQSYEQYF. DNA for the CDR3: TGCGCCAGGCCCAAAATTCAGTCCTACGAGCAGTACTTC.

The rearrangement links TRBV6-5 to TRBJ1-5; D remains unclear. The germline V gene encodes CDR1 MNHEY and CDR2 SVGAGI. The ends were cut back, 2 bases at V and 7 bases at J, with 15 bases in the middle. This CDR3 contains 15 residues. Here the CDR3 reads CASSYRRTRGQPQHF. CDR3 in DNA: TGTGCCAGCAGTTACAGGCGGACCCGAGGGCAGCCCCAGCATTTT.

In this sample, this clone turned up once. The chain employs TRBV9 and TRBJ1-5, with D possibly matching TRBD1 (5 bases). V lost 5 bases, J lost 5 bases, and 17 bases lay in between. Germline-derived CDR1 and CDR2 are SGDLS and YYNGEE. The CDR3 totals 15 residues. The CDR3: CASSQSGGVHQPQHF. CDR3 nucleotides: TGTGCCAGCAGTCAGAGCGGGGGGGTCCATCAGCCCCAGCATTTT.

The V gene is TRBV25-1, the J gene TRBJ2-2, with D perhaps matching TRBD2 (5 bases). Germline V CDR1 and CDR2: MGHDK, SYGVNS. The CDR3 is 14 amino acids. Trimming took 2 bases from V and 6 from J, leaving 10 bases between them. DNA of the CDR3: TGTGCCAGCAGTGAAGAGGGTAGGGCCGGGGAGCTGTTTTTT. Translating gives CASSEEGRAGELFF. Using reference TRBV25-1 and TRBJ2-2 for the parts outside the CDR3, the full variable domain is EADIYQTPRYLVIGTGKKITLECSQTMGHDKMYWYQQDPGMELHLIHYSYGVNSTEKGDLSSESTVSRIRTEHFPLTLESARPSHTSQYLCASSEEGRAGELFFGEGSRLTVL.

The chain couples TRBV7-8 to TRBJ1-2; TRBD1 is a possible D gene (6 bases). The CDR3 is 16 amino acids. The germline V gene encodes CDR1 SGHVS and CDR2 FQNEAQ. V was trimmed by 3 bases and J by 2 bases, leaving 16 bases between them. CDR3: CASSFMKQGGNYGYTF. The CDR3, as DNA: TGTGCCAGCAGCTTCATGAAACAGGGAGGGAACTATGGCTACACCTTC.